This TCR beta chain originates from a study of shared clonotypes between healthy human individuals. With respect to this clone: Its antigen is as yet unknown.

The protocol was immunoSEQ multiplex PCR, while the TCRdb copy is restricted to in-frame clones and leaves out a portion. Here the sample spans approximately 1.4 million clones, roughly 98% being singletons. Both subsets, CD45RA+ naive and CD45RA-negative memory, were split from the CD4+ cells. There are 14 residues in the CDR3. The germline gives CDR1 SQVTM, CDR2 ANQGSEA. Trimming left V 2 bases short and J 2 bases short, with 10 bases between. Study observations and caveats: Some clonotypes were shared by all four sorted-subset donors, while others were not shared. The non-shared ones had lower generation probabilities than the shared ones.

The sequence was obtained from a man aged 25-45 years in good health. The sequencing sample was made of naive CD4+ T cells sorted from blood. Sample subset: CD45RA+ positively selected. The chain is built from TRBV29-1 and TRBJ1-3; D is perhaps TRBD1 (6 bases). In DNA form, the CDR3 reads TGCAGCGTTGAATTCGGACAGCCTGGAAACACCATATATTTT. It specifies CSVEFGQPGNTIYF.